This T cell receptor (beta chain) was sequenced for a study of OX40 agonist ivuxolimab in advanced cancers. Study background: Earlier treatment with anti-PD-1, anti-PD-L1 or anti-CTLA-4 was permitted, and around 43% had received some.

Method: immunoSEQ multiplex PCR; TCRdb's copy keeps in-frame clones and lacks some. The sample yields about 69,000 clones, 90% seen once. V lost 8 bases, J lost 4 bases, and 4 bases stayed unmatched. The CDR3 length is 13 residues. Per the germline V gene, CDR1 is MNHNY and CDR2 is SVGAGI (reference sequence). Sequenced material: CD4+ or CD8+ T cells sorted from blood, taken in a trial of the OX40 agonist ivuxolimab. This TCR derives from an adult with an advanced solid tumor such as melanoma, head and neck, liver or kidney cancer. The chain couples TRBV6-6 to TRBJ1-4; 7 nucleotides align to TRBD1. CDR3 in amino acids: CASRDSINEKLFF. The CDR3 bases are TGTGCCAGCCGGGACAGTATTAATGAAAAACTGTTTTTT.